The 20 T cell receptor beta chains listed next were all sequenced from one sample in a study of PD-1 blockade in classical Hodgkin lymphoma (TCRdb year 2020). The sample's time point, from its label and the paper: cycle 4 day 1 (C4D1), after less than 7 weeks of nivolumab. Every trial patient had relapsed following autologous stem cell transplantation, and prior brentuximab vedotin exposure was what differed among cohorts A, B and C. Receptor libraries were prepared by the immunoSEQ multiplex PCR assay. Not all clones reach the TCRdb copy of this immuneACCESS table, which keeps in-frame sequences only. Checked studies attribute under half of the gap to unresolved V genes and leave the rest unexplained. The sample table records 100,000 or so clones; 90% of these occur just once. Clones ranked in the top ten supply around 2.7% of the sample. The specimen comprised peripheral blood mononuclear cells (PBMCs), sampled before the fourth cycle of nivolumab. The source is a human donor with classical Hodgkin lymphoma.

The chain combines TRBV5-6 with TRBJ1-1; no definite D call. V was trimmed by 4 bases and J by 0 bases, leaving 7 bases between them. Germline lookup yields CDR1 SGHDT and CDR2 YYEEEE. This CDR3 region has 13 residues. CDR3 coding DNA: TGTGCCAGCAGCCCCGTGGTGAACACTGAAGCTTTCTTT. This sequence encodes CASSPVVNTEAFF.

For the CDR3, the DNA is TGTGCCTGGAGTGAAGCAGAAGGTTCACCCCTCCACTTT. As protein: CAWSEAEGSPLHF. The V gene is TRBV30, the J gene TRBJ1-6; D is unresolved. The CDR3 sequence is 13 residues long. Trimming left V 1 base short and J 9 bases short, with 10 bases between. Germline values: CDR1 GTSNPN, CDR2 SVGIG (reference sequence).

V usage is TRBV6-4 and J usage is TRBJ1-1; weak D call: TRBD1 (6 bases). The CDR3 runs 13 residues. The germline V gene encodes CDR1 MRHNA and CDR2 SNTAGT. V dropped 6 bases and J dropped 0 bases, with 8 bases sitting between them. The CDR3 is CASRRTVNTEAFF. DNA for the CDR3: TGTGCCAGCAGACGGACAGTGAACACTGAAGCTTTCTTT.

The rearrangement joins TRBV30 to TRBJ1-2; no clear D. CDR1 and CDR2 from the germline V gene are GTSNPN and SVGIG (reference sequence). The CDR3 length is 12 residues. V dropped 2 bases and J dropped 5 bases, with 9 bases sitting between them. CDR3 nucleotide sequence: TGTGCCTGGAGTCAAATGCTGTATGGCTACACCTTC. This sequence encodes CAWSQMLYGYTF.

The chain employs TRBV16 and TRBJ1-1, with D perhaps matching TRBD1 (6 bases). CDR1 KGHSY and CDR2 FQNENV come from the germline V gene. This CDR3 comprises 15 residues. Trimming shortened V by 0 bases and J by 5 bases, and 13 bases separated the two germline ends. CDR3 bases: TGTGCCAGCAGCCAATCGGCTCAGGGGCGAACTGAAGCTTTCTTT. Residues: CASSQSAQGRTEAFF.

V and J are TRBV4-2 and TRBJ1-2; 12 nucleotides align to TRBD1. The trim removed 4 bases at V and 3 bases at J, leaving 3 bases unmatched. This CDR3 comprises 15 residues. Germline loops: CDR1 LGHNA, CDR2 YNFKEQ. The CDR3 loop is CASSPGTGGDYGYTF. The CDR3 DNA reads TGTGCCAGCAGCCCAGGGACAGGGGGCGACTATGGCTACACCTTC.

The chain employs TRBV5-1 and TRBJ1-6; 11 nucleotides agree with TRBD1. V gave up 3 bases and J gave up 6 bases; unmatched junction bases: 8. Germline assignment: CDR1 SGHRS and CDR2 YFSETQ. This CDR3 comprises 17 residues. CDR3 protein: CASSSWTGGLSNSPLHF. In DNA, the CDR3 is TGCGCCAGCAGCTCCTGGACAGGGGGCCTCTCTAATTCACCCCTCCACTTT.

The CDR3 reads CASSFHRGPDQETQYF. The CDR3 region has the DNA TGTGCCAGCAGCTTCCACAGGGGGCCCGACCAAGAGACCCAGTACTTC. The chain carries TRBV5-6 and TRBJ2-5; 9 bases fit TRBD1. The CDR3 extends over 16 amino acids. V lost 2 bases and J lost 0; bases outside the gene matches: 5. Germline CDR1 and CDR2: SGHDT and YYEEEE.

V usage is TRBV6-5 and J usage is TRBJ1-1; D remains ambiguous. This CDR3 contains 11 residues. Germline-derived CDR1 and CDR2 are MNHEY and SVGAGI. V lost 2 bases, J lost 10 bases, and 8 bases lay in between. The CDR3 reads CASSYGVTAFF. The CDR3 nucleotides are TGTGCCAGCAGTTACGGGGTGACAGCTTTCTTT.

This clone was detected once. The genes are TRBV25-1 and TRBJ2-7; D unresolved. V shed 3 bases and J shed 5 bases, with 8 bases lying between them. CDR1 and CDR2 (germline): MGHDK, SYGVNS. The CDR3 loop spans 12 amino acids. As DNA, the CDR3 is TGTGCCAGCAGTGAGGGTAGCAACGAGCAGTACTTC. It translates to CASSEGSNEQYF.

There are a few counts of this clone. The chain links TRBV5-6 to TRBJ1-6, with a weak D call TRBD1 (5 bases). This CDR3 comprises 15 residues. V lost 0 bases, J lost 4 bases, and 8 bases lay in between. From germline, CDR1 is SGHDT and CDR2 YYEEEE. For the CDR3, the DNA is TGTGCCAGCAGCTTGGGACAGCAATATAATTCACCCCTCCACTTT. It specifies CASSLGQQYNSPLHF.

This rearrangement joins TRBV10-3 to TRBJ2-3, with 13 bases identical to TRBD2. The ends lost 2 bases at V and 1 base at J; junction bases unmatched: 3. The CDR3 is 17 residues long. CDR1 and CDR2 (germline): ENHRY, SYGVKD. Here the CDR3 DNA reads TGTGCCATCAGTGAGAAAACTAGCGGGGGGGGCACAGATACGCAGTATTTT. Its translation is CAISEKTSGGGTDTQYF.

The rearrangement joins TRBV5-1 to TRBJ1-1; 9 positions match TRBD1. This CDR3 comprises 17 residues. Germline CDR1 reads SGHRS; CDR2 reads YFSETQ. The V segment lost 3 bases and the J segment 1 base; nucleotides outside the gene matches: 10. The CDR3 region is CASSSRDRELPNTEAFF. CDR3 bases: TGCGCCAGCAGCTCCCGGGACAGGGAACTTCCGAACACTGAAGCTTTCTTT.

The genes are TRBV5-4 and TRBJ2-1; TRBD2 is a possible D gene (6 bases). Trimming cost V 0 bases and J 5 bases, with 21 bases left between them. The CDR3 is made up of 18 amino acids. The germline V gene has CDR1 SGHNT and CDR2 YYREEE (reference sequence). The CDR3 bases are TGTGCCAGCAGCTTGGACGGGGACTCGTGGAGGTTGGACAATGAGCAGTTCTTC. It encodes CASSLDGDSWRLDNEQFF.

V and J are TRBV19 and TRBJ2-7, with 9 bases that match TRBD1. Losses at the gene ends were 6 bases for V and 7 bases for J; bases not matched to a gene: 13. The CDR3 has 15 amino acids. Germline CDR1 and CDR2: LNHDA and SQIVND (reference sequence). The CDR3 nucleotides read TGTGCCAGTAGCCCGAACTGGGACAGGGCCGGGGAGCAGTACTTC. This codes for CASSPNWDRAGEQYF. The entire variable domain, with the rest obtained from reference TRBV19 and TRBJ2-7, is as follows: DGGITQSPKYLFRKEGQNVTLSCEQNLNHDAMYWYRQDPGQGLRLIYYSQIVNDFQKGDIAEGYSVSREKKESFPLTVTSAQKNPTAFYLCASSPNWDRAGEQYFGPGTRLTVT.

The rearrangement uses TRBV5-1 and TRBJ2-3; D is unclear. This CDR3 region has 13 residues. V lost 0 bases to trimming and J lost 3 bases, with 5 bases between them. Germline lookup yields CDR1 SGHRS and CDR2 YFSETQ. CDR3 sequence (DNA): TGCGCCAGCAGCTTGGCGGGTACAGATACGCAGTATTTT. Amino acids: CASSLAGTDTQYF.

The CDR3 here is CASSPPGHSSYEQYF. The CDR3 coding sequence is TGTGCCAGCAGCCCGCCGGGACACTCTTCCTACGAGCAGTACTTC. The rearrangement uses TRBV5-6 and TRBJ2-7; the D gene is possibly TRBD1 (6 bases). The CDR3 runs 15 residues. Per germline, CDR1 SGHDT and CDR2 YYEEEE. V was cut by 4 bases and J by 1 base, with 15 bases left in between.

V is TRBV6-6 and J is TRBJ2-3; D gene unclear. Germline V gives CDR1 MNHNY, CDR2 SVGAGI (reference sequence). The CDR3 is 13 residues long. The V and J ends lost 2 bases and 4 bases respectively, with 7 bases between them. The CDR3 nucleotides are TGTGCCAGCAGTTACCCGCCTCCAGATACGCAGTATTTT. This translates into CASSYPPPDTQYF.

V gene TRBV5-1 combines with J gene TRBJ1-6; 9 bases align to TRBD1. Unmatched junction bases numbered 4, after V lost 0 bases and J lost 6 bases. Germline V gene data show CDR1 as SGHRS and CDR2 as YFSETQ. The CDR3 has 16 amino acids. For the CDR3, the DNA is TGCGCCAGCAGCTTGGAACAGGGGGCCCTTAATTCACCCCTCCACTTT. Its protein product is CASSLEQGALNSPLHF.

V and J are TRBV11-2 and TRBJ1-6, with D maybe TRBD1 (6 bases). Looked up from germline, CDR1 is SGHAT and CDR2 is FQNNGV. Trimming stripped 1 base from V and 9 bases from J, with 10 bases between. The CDR3 contains 14 residues. The CDR3 protein is CASSLGTVLSPLHF. The CDR3 DNA follows: TGTGCCAGCAGCTTAGGGACAGTTCTTTCACCCCTCCACTTT.